This entry lists 20 T cell receptor beta chains sequenced from one sample in a study of CD8+CD57+ T cells in acquired aplastic anemia. Study outcomes and limitations: Against the total CD4+ and CD8+ pools, patient CD8+CD57+ cells had lower diversity.

The authors sequenced patients whose flow cytometry had shown CD8+CD57+ cell expansion. For these receptors, no antigen is known. Both TCR beta VDJ combination and CDR3 sequence profiling were carried out. Genomic DNA was the template for this profiling. TCRdb redid the calling of the reads with MiXCR, one entry per CDR3 protein. Of around 21,000 distinct CDR3 sequences listed, almost 40% are singletons. Sample: CD8+CD57+ T cells sorted from PBMCs. Subset defined: bead-enriched CD8+CD57+ effector memory T cells from SAA patients. These receptor sequences come from a human donor with aplastic anemia.

As to this clonotype: The junction does not match germline at one end; this may be a read error. The chain has TRBV20-1 and TRBJ2-3, with a weak D call TRBD2 (7 bases). Germline loops: CDR1 DFQATT, CDR2 SNEGSKA (reference sequence). There are 16 residues in the CDR3. The DNA of the CDR3 is TGCAGTGCTAGGGGTGTGGTGGGGGGGCGAACAGATACGCAGTGTTTT. Residues: CSARGVVGGRTDTQCF.

This clonotype was seen more than once but under ten times. The J gene is TRBJ2-7, the V gene TRBV7-9; 10 nucleotides agree with TRBD2. The germline V gene has CDR1 SEHNR and CDR2 FQNEAQ (reference sequence). This CDR3 contains 16 residues. Trimming removed 4 bases from V and 5 bases from J; junction bases left unmatched: 11. The CDR3 nucleotides are TGTGCCAGCAGCTCCCGGGGACTAGCGTTCGAACACGAGCAGTACTTC. Translation: CASSSRGLAFEHEQYF.

This clonotype was picked up a small number of times. The CDR3 sequence is CASSPVRGAQYF. CDR3 nucleotides: TGTGCCAGCAGTCCCGTGAGGGGGGCCCAGTATTTT. The chain employs TRBV6-6 and TRBJ2-3; D could derive from TRBD1 or TRBD2 (6 bases each). V lost 5 bases to trimming and J lost 12 bases, with 15 bases between them. Germline V gives CDR1 MNHNY, CDR2 SVGAGI (reference sequence). This CDR3 comprises 12 residues.

This chain uses TRBV20-1 with TRBJ2-3, with 8 positions matching TRBD2. The CDR3 spans 19 residues. Germline V gene sequence: CDR1 DFQATT, CDR2 SNEGSKA (reference sequence). With 0 bases clipped from V and 14 bases from J, the junction kept 28 bases outside the gene matches. The CDR3 DNA sequence: TGCAGTGCTAGAGATCCCCCCGTTAGCGGGACGCGGGGCACAGATGGGGGGTATTTT. It encodes CSARDPPVSGTRGTDGGYF.

This clonotype was seen only a few times. J is TRBJ2-7 and V is TRBV15; 8 nucleotides agree with TRBD2. After removal of 1 base from V and 5 bases from J, the junction contained 10 bases not matched to a gene. The CDR3 is 16 residues long. CDR1 and CDR2 from the germline V gene are LNHNV and YYDKDF (reference sequence). CDR3 loop: CATSRVFATSEDEQYF. The CDR3 bases are TGTGCCACCAGCAGAGTCTTCGCGACTAGCGAGGACGAGCAGTACTTC. Supplemented by reference TRBV15 and TRBJ2-7, the full variable domain reads DAMVIQNPRYQVTQFGKPVTLSCSQTLNHNVMYWYQQKSSQAPKLLFHYYDKDFNNEADTPDNFQSRRPNTSFCFLDIRSPGLGDTAMYLCATSRVFATSEDEQYFGPGTRLTVT.

This clonotype was detected only a few times. The rearrangement uses TRBV7-6 and TRBJ2-1; a possible D gene is TRBD2 (6 bases). This CDR3 has 16 amino acids. Trimming pared 5 bases from V and 9 bases from J, leaving 23 bases between. The germline V gene has CDR1 SGHVS and CDR2 FNYEAQ. In DNA, the CDR3 is TGTGCCAGCAGCCGAACCCCGGGACTCCAAAGGGCTGAGCAGTTCTTC. Translation gives CASSRTPGLQRAEQFF.

The chain carries TRBV2 and TRBJ1-2; the D is unclear. Germline CDR1 SNHLY, CDR2 FYNNEI. V was cut by 8 bases and J by 0 bases, with 10 bases left in between. This CDR3 comprises 13 residues. CDR3 sequence: CASGQAPNYGYTF. The CDR3 DNA reads TGTGCCAGCGGGCAGGCTCCTAACTATGGCTACACCTTC.

The rearrangement joins TRBV29-1 to TRBJ2-7, with D tentatively TRBD2 (5 bases). The germline V gene encodes CDR1 SQVTM and CDR2 ANQGSEA. This CDR3 is built from 12 residues. With 4 bases removed from V and 4 bases from J, the gap between germline ends came to 11 bases. The DNA for the CDR3 is TGCAGCGTTGGAGCTCGCGGGTACGAGCAGTACTTC. It yields the protein CSVGARGYEQYF.

This clonotype was counted a few times. The rearrangement uses TRBV19 and TRBJ2-7; 9 nucleotides agree with TRBD1. The J segment lost 1 base and the V segment lost 2 bases, leaving 9 bases of the junction unmatched. CDR3 size: 17 residues. Germline loops: CDR1 LNHDA, CDR2 SQIVND (reference sequence). CDR3 residues: CASSIYLGTGPSYEQYF. The DNA for the CDR3 is TGTGCCAGTAGTATATATCTTGGGACAGGGCCATCCTACGAGCAGTACTTC. The entire variable domain, with the rest obtained from reference TRBV19 and TRBJ2-7, is as follows: DGGITQSPKYLFRKEGQNVTLSCEQNLNHDAMYWYRQDPGQGLRLIYYSQIVNDFQKGDIAEGYSVSREKKESFPLTVTSAQKNPTAFYLCASSIYLGTGPSYEQYFGPGTRLTVT.

This clonotype was recorded a few times. At one end, the junction sequence differs from germline, possibly due to a read error. The genes are TRBV10-2 and TRBJ2-7, with TRBD1 as a possible D gene (5 bases). Germline-derived CDR1 and CDR2 are WSHSY and SAAADI. This CDR3 spans 15 amino acids. The chain's CDR3 is CASSEGHRSSYEQYF. CDR3 DNA: TGTGCCAGCAGTGAAGGTCACAGGAGCTCCTACGAGCAGTACTTC.

This clonotype was seen repeatedly, ten times or more. The chain combines TRBV6-4 with TRBJ2-3; D possibly corresponds to TRBD1 (5 bases). The CDR3 contains 16 residues. V lost 0 bases and J 3 bases, leaving 13 bases between the germline ends. CDR1 and CDR2 from the germline V gene are MRHNA and SNTAGT. The chain's CDR3 is CASSDSRQGSTDTQYF. Here the CDR3 DNA reads TGTGCCAGCAGTGACTCCCGGCAGGGTAGTACAGATACGCAGTATTTT.

The CDR3 spells CASSPRRVRVGTYNEQFF. The CDR3 coding sequence is TGTGCCAGCTCACCCCGTCGGGTCAGGGTGGGGACCTACAATGAGCAGTTCTTC. The chain recombines TRBV6-6 with TRBJ2-1, with a weak D call TRBD1 (5 bases). V shed 8 bases and J shed 2 bases, with 25 bases lying between them. Looked up from germline, CDR1 is MNHNY and CDR2 is SVGAGI (reference sequence). This CDR3 contains 18 residues.

The chain has TRBV6-1 and TRBJ1-6, with 8 bases aligning to TRBD1. Germline-derived CDR1 and CDR2 are MNHNS and SASEGT. The CDR3 is made up of 13 amino acids. The trim removed 6 bases at V and 7 bases at J, leaving 2 bases unmatched. This CDR3 reads CASRDRENSPLHF. The DNA of the CDR3 is TGTGCCAGCAGGGACAGGGAGAATTCACCCCTCCACTTT.

This clonotype was recorded only once. This chain uses TRBV19 with TRBJ2-3; 7 bases match TRBD2. The V gene's germline CDR1 is LNHDA and CDR2 SQIVND (reference sequence). Germline trimming cut 10 bases from V and 4 bases from J; bases unmatched to any gene: 8. CDR3 length equals 13 residues. Written as DNA, the CDR3 is TGTGCCACGCTAGCGGAAGCAGCAGATACGCAGTATTTT. Its translation: CATLAEAADTQYF.

V gene TRBV13 combines with J gene TRBJ2-7; D uncertain. Germline CDR1 PRHDT, CDR2 FYEKMQ (reference sequence). This CDR3 has 12 amino acids. Trimming removed 5 bases at V and 4 bases at J, with 9 bases between. This chain's CDR3 is CASSRARYEQYF. CDR3 coding DNA: TGTGCCAGCAGCCGGGCCCGATACGAGCAGTACTTC.

This clonotype was recorded a few times. The V gene is TRBV20-1, the J gene TRBJ1-3; the D is unclear. Trimming left V 1 base short and J 7 bases short, with 20 bases between. The germline CDR1 and CDR2 sequences are DFQATT and SNEGSKA (reference sequence). The CDR3 sequence is 16 residues long. The chain's CDR3 is CSARALTGPDQNTIYF. The CDR3 DNA follows: TGCAGTGCTAGAGCCCTAACCGGGCCAGACCAGAACACCATATATTTT.

This sequence joins TRBV12-3 or TRBV12-4 and TRBJ1-2; D remains unclear. The length of the CDR3 is 13 residues. V lost 7 bases and J 6 bases, leaving 15 bases between the germline ends. The CDR3 protein is CASTPFEVDGYTF. The CDR3 bases are TGTGCCAGCACCCCTTTTGAAGTCGATGGCTACACCTTC.

This chain connects TRBV5-5 to TRBJ2-2; TRBD2 matches 7 bases. The ends lost 0 bases at V and 6 bases at J; junction bases unmatched: 5. The CDR3 is 15 amino acids. Germline CDR1 SGHKS, CDR2 YYEKEE (reference sequence). The CDR3 region has the DNA TGTGCCAGCAGCTTGGGTCGGGAGGATGCCGGGGAGCTGTTTTTT. Translating it yields CASSLGREDAGELFF.

This chain joins TRBV6-2 or TRBV6-3 and TRBJ2-3; D gene ambiguous. V dropped 0 bases and J dropped 2 bases, with 12 bases sitting between them. The CDR3 extends over 16 amino acids. Germline-derived CDR1 and CDR2 are MNHEY and SVGEGT. In DNA form, the CDR3 reads TGTGCCAGCAGTTACTCGTGGCAACACAACACAGATACGCAGTATTTT. Encoded protein: CASSYSWQHNTDTQYF.

This clonotype was seen a handful of times. The chain couples TRBV7-2 to TRBJ2-5; D unresolved. Trimming took off 8 bases at V and 0 bases at J, with 10 bases between the two ends. The CDR3 has 13 amino acids. Germline V CDR1 and CDR2: SGHTA, FQGNSA. The CDR3 region has the DNA TGTGCCAGCCGCATGAGTTACCAAGAGACCCAGTACTTC. Residues: CASRMSYQETQYF. The full variable domain, in which reference TRBV7-2 and TRBJ2-5 provide the parts outside the CDR3, is GAGVSQSPSNKVTEKGKDVELRCDPISGHTALYWYRQSLGQGLEFLIYFQGNSAPDKSGLPSDRFSAERTGGSVSTLTIQRTQQEDSAVYLCASRMSYQETQYFGPGTRLLVL.